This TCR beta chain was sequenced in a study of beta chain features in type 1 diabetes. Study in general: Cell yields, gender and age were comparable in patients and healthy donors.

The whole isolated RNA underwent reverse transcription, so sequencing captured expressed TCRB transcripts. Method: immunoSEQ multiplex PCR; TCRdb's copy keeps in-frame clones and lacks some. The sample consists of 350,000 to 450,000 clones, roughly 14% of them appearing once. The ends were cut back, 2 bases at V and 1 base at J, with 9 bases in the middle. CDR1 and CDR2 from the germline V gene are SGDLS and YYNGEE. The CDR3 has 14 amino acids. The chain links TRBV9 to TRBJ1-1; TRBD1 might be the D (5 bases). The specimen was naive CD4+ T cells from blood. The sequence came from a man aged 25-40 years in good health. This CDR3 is CASSVAGTNTEAFF. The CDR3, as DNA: TGTGCCAGCAGCGTTGCAGGGACGAACACTGAAGCTTTCTTT.